This record looks at one T cell receptor beta chain sequence and its context. What it recognizes is unknown. The data originate from a study of CD8+ T cells in alopecia areata. As for the study in general: By percentage of affected scalp area, the severity of treated patients was scored.

Investigators isolated RNA and reverse transcribed it into cDNA to act as the sequencing template. The assay was immunoSEQ multiplex PCR, and TCRdb's table has in-frame clones only and misses some. This table has some 45,000 clones, roughly 90% appearing once. Study conclusions and caveats: Baseline CD8+ expansion's link to response remains uncertain, as there was one nonresponder.

The CDR3 is made up of 15 amino acids. Germline CDR1 and CDR2: SQVTM and ANQGSEA. Trimming at V came to 0 bases and at J to 0 bases, leaving 3 bases not matched to a gene. Treatment noted: oral pan-JAK inhibitor, 5-10 mg twice daily. The genes are TRBV29-1 and TRBJ1-1; 8 bases fit TRBD1. The input for sequencing was CD8+ T cells sorted from blood, taken at week 24, from a patient treated with tofacitinib. The source of this sequence is a human donor with alopecia areata. The CDR3 DNA reads as TGCAGCGTTGAAGAACCGGACAGGGTGAACACTGAAGCTTTCTTT. This translates into CSVEEPDRVNTEAFF.